Below are 10 T cell receptor beta chains sequenced from a single sample in a study of blood T cells in healthy people across ages. A J-beta primer mix and a sample-barcoded 5' primer were used in a second PCR of about 7 to 12 cycles. TCRdb passed the 5' RACE reads through MiXCR, listing each CDR3 protein once. The sample includes 630,000 or so distinct CDR3 sequences, 25% to 35% of them seen just once. The sequencing input was blood. The source of these receptors is a woman aged 80 or older in good health.

The chain is built from TRBV16 and TRBJ1-1; D might be TRBD1 (5 bases). CDR3 size: 15 residues. CDR1 and CDR2 from the germline V gene are KGHSY and FQNENV. V lost 3 bases to trimming and J lost 4 bases, with 15 bases between them. For the CDR3, the DNA is TGTGCCAGCAGCCACCGGGGCAAGATTGGCACTGAAGCTTTCTTT. It codes for CASSHRGKIGTEAFF.

This clonotype was detected ten times or more. The chain carries TRBV5-1 and TRBJ1-1, with 7 nucleotides matching TRBD1. The CDR3 spans 13 residues. Germline V gives CDR1 SGHRS, CDR2 YFSETQ. V was pared by 4 bases and J by 3 bases, with 3 bases of the junction left unmatched. The DNA of the CDR3 is TGCGCCAGCAGCGGGGGACAGTACACTGAAGCTTTCTTT. Protein product: CASSGGQYTEAFF. The full variable domain, with the rest looked up from reference TRBV5-1 and TRBJ1-1, is KAGVTQTPRYLIKTRGQQVTLSCSPISGHRSVSWYQQTPGQGLQFLFEYFSETQRNKGNFPGRFSGRQFSNSRSEMNVSTLELGDSALYLCASSGGQYTEAFFGQGTRLTVV.

This clonotype has at least ten counts. A much bigger clone sits one base away, suggesting this may be a read error. V gene TRBV7-2 combines with J gene TRBJ2-1; 9 nucleotides agree with TRBD2. Germline CDR1 reads SGHTA; CDR2 reads FQGNSA. Trimming took 1 base from V and 6 from J; bases not matched to a gene: 4. The CDR3 length is 15 residues. The CDR3: CASSLGGGGCNEQFF. The CDR3 DNA reads as TGTGCCAGCAGCTTAGGCGGGGGGGGATGCAATGAGCAGTTCTTC.

This rearrangement joins TRBV5-1 to TRBJ2-1; D is perhaps TRBD1 (5 bases). Per germline, CDR1 SGHRS and CDR2 YFSETQ. The CDR3 length is 15 residues. V was clipped by 0 bases and J by 0 bases, with 7 bases between them. The DNA of the CDR3 is TGCGCCAGCAGCTTGGGACAGACCTCCTACAATGAGCAGTTCTTC. Translated: CASSLGQTSYNEQFF.

This clonotype came up a few times. V gene TRBV7-3 combines with J gene TRBJ1-5, with D tentatively TRBD1 (5 bases). V was trimmed by 1 base and J by 1 base, leaving 8 bases between them. The CDR3 has 15 residues. Germline lookup yields CDR1 SGHTA and CDR2 FQGTGA. In DNA, the CDR3 is TGTGCCAGCAGCTTAAGTCCAGGGAGCAATCAGCCCCAGCATTTT. Its translation is CASSLSPGSNQPQHF.

This clonotype was recorded a few times. This chain connects TRBV19 to TRBJ2-6; D perhaps matches TRBD1 (7 bases). Looked up from germline, CDR1 is LNHDA and CDR2 is SQIVND (reference sequence). The CDR3 runs to 19 residues. The ends were cut back, 0 bases at V and 2 bases at J, with 17 bases in the middle. CDR3 in amino acids: CASSIERETGRTGANVLTF. The CDR3, as DNA: TGTGCCAGTAGTATAGAGAGGGAGACAGGGAGGACTGGGGCCAACGTCCTGACTTTC.

In this sample, this clonotype turned up a few times. A clone one base away is much larger, so this may be a read error. This chain uses TRBV7-2 with TRBJ2-3; D gene uncertain. The CDR3 is 16 residues long. Germline V gives CDR1 SGHTA, CDR2 FQGNSA. V dropped 5 bases and J dropped 0 bases, with 15 bases sitting between them. The CDR3 spells CASSPRLGTSTDTQYF. CDR3 DNA: TGTGCCAGCAGCCCGAGGCTCGGTACTAGCACAGATACGCAGTATTTT.

This clonotype has a count of ten or more. The V and J genes are TRBV24-1 and TRBJ2-1; no reliable D call. V was trimmed by 4 bases and J by 1 base, leaving 10 bases between them. Germline V CDR1 and CDR2: KGHDR, SFDVKD. The CDR3 runs to 15 residues. The CDR3 region has the DNA TGTGCCACCAGTGAGTTTAAGGGATCCTACAATGAGCAGTTCTTC. This gives the protein CATSEFKGSYNEQFF.

The CDR3 DNA sequence: TGCAGTGCTAGTGGGGAACTACCCAAGGCTTATGATGGCTACACCTTC. Protein product: CSASGELPKAYDGYTF. The chain combines TRBV20-1 with TRBJ1-2; the D is unclear. Looked up from germline, CDR1 is DFQATT and CDR2 is SNEGSKA (reference sequence). Deletions cut 3 bases from V and 6 bases from J, with 23 bases between. The CDR3 runs 16 residues.

This clonotype was detected ten times or more. CDR3 sequence reads: CASSQVRQFEQFF. DNA for the CDR3: TGTGCCAGCAGCCAAGTAAGACAGTTTGAGCAGTTCTTC. The chain recombines TRBV14 with TRBJ2-1; D may be TRBD1 (5 bases). V lost 1 base, J lost 9 bases, and 10 bases lay in between. CDR3 length equals 13 residues. The germline V gene has CDR1 SGHDN and CDR2 FVKESK.